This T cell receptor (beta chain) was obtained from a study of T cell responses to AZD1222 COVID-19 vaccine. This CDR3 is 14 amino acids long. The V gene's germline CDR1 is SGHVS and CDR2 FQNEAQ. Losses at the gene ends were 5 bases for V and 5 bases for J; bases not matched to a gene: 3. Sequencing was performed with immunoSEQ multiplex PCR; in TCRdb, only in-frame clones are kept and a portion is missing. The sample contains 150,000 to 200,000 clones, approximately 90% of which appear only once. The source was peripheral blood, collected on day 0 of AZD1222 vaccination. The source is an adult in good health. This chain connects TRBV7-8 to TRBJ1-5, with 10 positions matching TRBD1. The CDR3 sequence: CASSPGQGDQPQHF. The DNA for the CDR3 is TGTGCCAGCAGCCCCGGACAGGGGGATCAGCCCCAGCATTTT.